These T cell receptor beta chains were read from a single sample in a study of shared clonotypes between healthy human individuals. Measured with immunoSEQ multiplex PCR; TCRdb has only the in-frame clones, and not every one. The sample includes about 1,800,000 clones, 85% to 95% of them seen just once. Sequenced material: naive CD8+ T cells sorted from blood. The receptors here all came from a young man in good health. Each CDR3 is given without its conserved first and last residue. D genes are given only for firm matches. Size is stated for part of the rows, as once, few or many counts, or as a class when the clone is expanded.

j_call cdr3_length d_call v_call clone_size cdr3_aa
TRBJ2-2 15 . TRBV27 . ASSFRRSTANTGELF
TRBJ1-2 11 . TRBV7-2 . ASSSPRYYGYT
TRBJ2-2 11 . TRBV6-1 . ASMKGVDGELF
TRBJ2-5 12 TRBD1 TRBV5-8 . ASSIGQGQETQY
TRBJ2-2 14 . TRBV27 . ASSFGGTANTGELF
TRBJ2-2 12 . TRBV5-1 . ASSLGTDTGELF
TRBJ2-7 12 TRBD2 TRBV30 . AWRPPSGSYEQY
TRBJ2-1 17 TRBD2 TRBV28 . ASSFSLRGGPSSYNEQF
TRBJ2-3 13 . TRBV19 . ASSPGRSSTDTQY
TRBJ2-1 10 . TRBV6-5 few ASSYGGNEQF
TRBJ2-7 13 TRBD1 TRBV7-9 . ASSLAQGAQGEQY
TRBJ1-4 12 TRBD1 TRBV14 once ASSRDSLNEKLF
TRBJ1-6 12 . TRBV6-1 . ASSEVGDNSPLH
TRBJ2-1 11 . TRBV11-2 . ASRKDSRDEQF
TRBJ2-3 16 TRBD2 TRBV28 . ASSNGAGGGYGTDTQY
TRBJ2-6 13 . TRBV29-1 . SVAGDFSGANVLT
TRBJ2-5 14 TRBD1 TRBV7-7 . ASSLQGTGNVETQY
TRBJ2-5 11 . TRBV6-5 . ASSYLGGETQY
TRBJ2-7 13 . TRBV27 . ASGTPVGAGYEQY
TRBJ2-6 13 . TRBV5-4 . ASNYGGSGANVLT
TRBJ2-7 10 TRBD2 TRBV5-1 . ASGAGEWEQY
TRBJ2-6 15 . TRBV7-9 . ASSLAGLGSGANVLT
TRBJ2-5 11 . TRBV7-9 . ASSLLLQETQY
TRBJ2-1 12 TRBD2 TRBV5-4 . ASSNLAGANEQF